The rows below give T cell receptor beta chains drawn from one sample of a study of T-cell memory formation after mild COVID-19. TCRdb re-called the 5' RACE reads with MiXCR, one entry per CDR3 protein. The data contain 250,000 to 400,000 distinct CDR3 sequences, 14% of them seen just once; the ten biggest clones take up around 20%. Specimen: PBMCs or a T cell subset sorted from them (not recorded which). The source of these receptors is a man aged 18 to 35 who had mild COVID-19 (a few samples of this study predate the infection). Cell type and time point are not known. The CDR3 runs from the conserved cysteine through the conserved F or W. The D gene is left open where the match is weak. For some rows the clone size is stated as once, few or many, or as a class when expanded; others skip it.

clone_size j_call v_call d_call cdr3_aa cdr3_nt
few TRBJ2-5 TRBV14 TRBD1 CASSPWTGEKETQYF TGTGCCAGCAGCCCCTGGACAGGGGAAAAGGAGACCCAGTACTTC
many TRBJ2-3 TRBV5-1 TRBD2 CASSPGLAGEDTQYF TGCGCCAGCAGCCCGGGACTAGCGGGGGAAGATACGCAGTATTTT
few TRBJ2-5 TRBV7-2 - CASSPGRGEQETQYF TGTGCCAGCAGCCCGGGGAGGGGGGAACAAGAGACCCAGTACTTC
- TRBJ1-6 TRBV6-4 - CASSLNSFTLHF TGTGCCAGCAGCCTTAACAGTTTCACCCTCCACTTT
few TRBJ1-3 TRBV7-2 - CASSLDATPNGNTIYF TGTGCCAGCAGCTTAGACGCCACCCCTAATGGAAACACCATATATTTT
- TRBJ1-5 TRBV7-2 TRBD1 CASSLAGGQGGAQPQHF TGTGCCAGCAGCTTAGCGGGTGGACAGGGGGGAGCTCAGCCCCAGCATTTT
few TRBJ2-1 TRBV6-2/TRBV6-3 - CATGGGSSYNEQFF TGTGCCACCGGGGGCGGGAGCTCCTACAATGAGCAGTTCTTC
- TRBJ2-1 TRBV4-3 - CASSQVLGFGNEQFF TGCGCCAGCAGCCAAGTCCTGGGGTTCGGCAATGAGCAGTTCTTC
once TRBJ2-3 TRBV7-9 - CASSLELGPTDTQYF TGTGCCAGCAGCTTAGAATTGGGACCAACAGATACGCAGTATTTT
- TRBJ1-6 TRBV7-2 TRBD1 CASSLTGRVQALHF TGTGCCAGCAGCCTGACAGGGAGGGTTCAAGCCCTCCACTTT
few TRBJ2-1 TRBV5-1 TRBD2 CASHGGERYNEQFF TGCGCCAGCCATGGGGGGGAACGGTACAATGAGCAGTTCTTC
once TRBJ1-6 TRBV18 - CASSPSARENSPLHF TGTGCCAGCTCACCCTCCGCCCGGGAGAATTCACCCCTCCACTTT
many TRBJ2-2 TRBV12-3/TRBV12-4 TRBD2 CASSMALAGVTGELFF TGTGCCAGCAGTATGGCACTAGCGGGGGTCACCGGGGAGCTGTTTTTT
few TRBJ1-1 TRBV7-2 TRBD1 CASSGQDTEAFF TGTGCCAGCAGCGGACAGGACACTGAAGCTTTCTTT
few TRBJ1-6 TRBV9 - CASSVDGRGPPLHF TGTGCCAGCAGCGTGGACGGCAGGGGACCACCCCTCCACTTT
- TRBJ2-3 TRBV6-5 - CASSHSITDTQYF TGTGCCAGCAGTCATTCCATTACCGATACGCAGTATTTT
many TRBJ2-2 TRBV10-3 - CAISESTPGQGALLYTGELFF TGTGCCATCAGTGAGTCTACCCCGGGACAAGGAGCCCTTCTGTACACCGGGGAGCTGTTTTTT
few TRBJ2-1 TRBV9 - CASSVGSLIRGEQFF TGTGCCAGCAGCGTAGGTTCCTTGATCAGGGGTGAGCAGTTCTTC
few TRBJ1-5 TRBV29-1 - CSVGGQSNQPQHF TGCAGCGTGGGAGGACAGTCCAATCAGCCCCAGCATTTT
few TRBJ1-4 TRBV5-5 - CASSSAGWNEKLFF TGTGCCAGCAGCTCGGCTGGTTGGAATGAAAAACTGTTTTTT
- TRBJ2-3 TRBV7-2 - CASSLRGYRTDTQYF TGTGCCAGCAGCCTTAGGGGGTATAGGACAGATACGCAGTATTTT
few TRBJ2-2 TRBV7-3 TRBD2 CASSLPTSGGANTGELFF TGTGCCAGCAGCTTACCGACTAGCGGGGGGGCGAACACCGGGGAGCTGTTTTTT
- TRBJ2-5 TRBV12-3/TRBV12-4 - CASRTGQAGGTQYF TGTGCCAGCAGAACCGGGCAGGCGGGCGGGACCCAGTACTTC
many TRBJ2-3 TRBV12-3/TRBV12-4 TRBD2 CASSLGLGFDTQYF TGTGCCAGCAGTTTGGGACTAGGGTTCGATACGCAGTATTTT
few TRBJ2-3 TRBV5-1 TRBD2 CASSLPSSGAVDTQYF TGCGCCAGCAGCCTCCCTAGTAGCGGGGCGGTAGATACGCAGTATTTT
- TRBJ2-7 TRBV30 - CAWSYGNYEQYF TGTGCCTGGAGTTACGGAAACTACGAGCAGTACTTC
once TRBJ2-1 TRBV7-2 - CASSLAKENEQFF TGTGCCAGCAGCTTAGCTAAGGAGAATGAGCAGTTCTTC
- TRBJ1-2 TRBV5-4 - CASSGPPAYYGYTF TGTGCCAGCAGCGGGCCCCCTGCTTACTATGGCTACACCTTC
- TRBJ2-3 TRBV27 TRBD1 CASSFAGQGTDTQYF TGTGCCAGCAGTTTTGCGGGACAGGGCACAGATACGCAGTATTTT
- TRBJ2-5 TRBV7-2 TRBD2 CASSLRGGLAGGRETQYF TGTGCCAGCAGCTTACGCGGGGGACTAGCGGGGGGGCGTGAGACCCAGTACTTC
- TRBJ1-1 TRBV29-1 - CSVGAGPENTEAFF TGCAGCGTGGGAGCAGGCCCCGAGAACACTGAAGCTTTCTTT
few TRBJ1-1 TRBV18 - CASSPRSGDTEAFF TGTGCCAGCTCACCACGGTCGGGAGACACTGAAGCTTTCTTT
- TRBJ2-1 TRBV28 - CASSYTQQFF TGTGCCAGCAGCTATACACAGCAGTTCTTC
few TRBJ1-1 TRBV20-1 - CSARRVREAFF TGCAGTGCTCGGAGGGTCCGAGAAGCTTTCTTT
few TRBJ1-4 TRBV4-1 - CASSQVLQAVATNEKLFF TGCGCCAGCAGCCAAGTACTTCAGGCGGTTGCAACTAATGAAAAACTGTTTTTT
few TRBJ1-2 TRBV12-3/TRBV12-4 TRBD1 CASRTTGGGGYTF TGTGCCAGCAGGACAACAGGGGGTGGCGGCTACACCTTC
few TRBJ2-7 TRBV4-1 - CASSQDWTSYEQYF TGCGCCAGCAGCCAAGACTGGACCTCCTACGAGCAGTACTTC
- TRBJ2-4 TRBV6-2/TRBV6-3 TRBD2 CASSYGASGGHKNIQYF TGTGCCAGCAGTTACGGGGCTAGCGGGGGGCACAAAAACATTCAGTACTTC
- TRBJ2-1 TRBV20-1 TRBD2 CSAAGLAGGYNEQFF TGCAGTGCCGCGGGACTAGCGGGGGGGTACAATGAGCAGTTCTTC
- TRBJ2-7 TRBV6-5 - CASSRSGTEQYF TGTGCCAGCAGCCGATCTGGGACCGAGCAGTACTTC
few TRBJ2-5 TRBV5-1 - CASSSQGNEETQYF TGCGCCAGCAGCTCCCAGGGCAACGAAGAGACCCAGTACTTC
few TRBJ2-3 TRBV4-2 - CASSPWDGSTDTQYF TGTGCCAGCAGCCCTTGGGACGGTAGCACAGATACGCAGTATTTT
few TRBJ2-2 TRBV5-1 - CASSQGDGDSVTGELFF TGCGCCAGCAGCCAAGGGGACGGGGATTCGGTCACCGGGGAGCTGTTTTTT
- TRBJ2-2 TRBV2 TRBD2 CAKEGLAENTGELFF TGTGCCAAAGAAGGGCTAGCGGAGAACACCGGGGAGCTGTTTTTT
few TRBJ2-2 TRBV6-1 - CASTLRGAGTGELFF TGTGCCAGCACCTTAAGGGGTGCGGGCACCGGGGAGCTGTTTTTT
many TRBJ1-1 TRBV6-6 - CASSLRQMNTEAFF TGTGCCAGCAGCTTGAGGCAGATGAACACTGAAGCTTTCTTT
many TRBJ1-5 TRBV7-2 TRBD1 CASSLPTTGGLGQPQHF TGTGCCAGCAGCTTACCAACGACAGGGGGCTTGGGGCAGCCCCAGCATTTT
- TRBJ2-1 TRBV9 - CASYYPRGHYNEQFF TGTGCCAGCTATTATCCTAGGGGTCATTACAATGAGCAGTTCTTC
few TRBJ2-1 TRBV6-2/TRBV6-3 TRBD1 CASSLLRDRVNEQFF TGTGCCAGCAGTCTCCTCAGGGACAGGGTCAATGAGCAGTTCTTC
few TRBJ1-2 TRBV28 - CASSLRTNYGYTF TGTGCCAGCAGTTTAAGGACTAACTATGGCTACACCTTC
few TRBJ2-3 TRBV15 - CATSRDAGWTDTQYF TGTGCCACCAGCAGAGATGCGGGGTGGACAGATACGCAGTATTTT
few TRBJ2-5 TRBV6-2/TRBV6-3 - CASTPPGSSSYQETQYF TGTGCCAGCACCCCCCCCGGAAGCTCTAGCTACCAAGAGACCCAGTACTTC
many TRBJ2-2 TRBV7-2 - CASSRPVANTGELFF TGTGCCAGCAGCAGACCTGTCGCGAACACCGGGGAGCTGTTTTTT
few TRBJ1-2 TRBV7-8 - CASSLTGTPVGYTF TGTGCCAGCAGCTTGACCGGGACACCGGTTGGCTACACCTTC
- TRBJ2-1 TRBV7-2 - CASSMDTRSYNEQFF TGTGCCAGCAGCATGGACACGCGCTCCTACAATGAGCAGTTCTTC
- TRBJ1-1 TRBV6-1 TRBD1 CASREQGRAEAFF TGTGCCAGCAGGGAACAGGGGCGCGCTGAAGCTTTCTTT
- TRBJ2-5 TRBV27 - CASSLSWGGGKTQYF TGTGCCAGCAGTTTATCATGGGGGGGCGGAAAGACCCAGTACTTC
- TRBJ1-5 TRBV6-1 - CASSGATRHQPQHF TGTGCCAGCAGTGGGGCAACGAGACATCAGCCCCAGCATTTT
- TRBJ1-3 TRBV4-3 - CASSQDPSPGTGNTIYF TGCGCCAGCAGCCAAGATCCCTCTCCAGGGACTGGAAACACCATATATTTT